The rows below give T cell receptor beta chains drawn from one sample of a study of response to subunit inactivated influenza vaccine. TCRdb re-called the RT-PCR reads with MiXCR, one entry per CDR3 protein. The sample holds around 600,000 distinct CDR3 sequences, about 11% seen once. Another study also made use of these data, one on T cells expressing NK-cell markers.

Material: PBMCs from blood, obtained on the day of vaccination. These receptors originate from a man between 45 and 60 years old who received an inactivated influenza vaccine. CDR3s include the opening cysteine and the closing phenylalanine or tryptophan. The D gene is left open where the match is weak. Clone size is stated in some rows and not others, as once, few, many or a class when expanded.

TRBJ2-3	TRBD2	18	few	TRBV11-1	TGTGCCAGCAGCTTACCCGGTGTTTTCCGGGGGGAATCAGATACGCAGTATTTT	CASSLPGVFRGESDTQYF
TRBJ2-3	TRBD1	16	few	TRBV7-6	TGTGCCAGCAGCTCCTGGACAGGCCAACTCACAGATACGCAGTATTTT	CASSSWTGQLTDTQYF
TRBJ2-1	TRBD2	15	-	TRBV28	TGTGCCAGCAGTTTATCAGCGGGGGACTACAATGAGCAGTTCTTC	CASSLSAGDYNEQFF
TRBJ2-1	TRBD1	16	-	TRBV18	TGTGCCAGCTCTCCTTCATCCGGGACAGGGGGAAATGAGCAGTTCTTC	CASSPSSGTGGNEQFF
TRBJ1-1	TRBD1	14	few	TRBV4-1	TGCGCCAGCAGCCAGTACACAGGGGACACTGAAGCTTTCTTT	CASSQYTGDTEAFF
TRBJ2-1	TRBD2	15	-	TRBV12-3/TRBV12-4	TGTGCCAGCAGTTTTATAGCGGGAGGGTACAATGAGCAGTTCTTC	CASSFIAGGYNEQFF
TRBJ2-1	TRBD2	14	-	TRBV4-3	TGCGCCAGCAGCCGTGAAGGGCGGGACTACGAGCAGTTCTTC	CASSREGRDYEQFF
TRBJ2-5	TRBD2	13	few	TRBV20-1	TGCAGTGCTCAAGGACTAGTTTGGGAGACCCAGTACTTC	CSAQGLVWETQYF
TRBJ1-2	TRBD1	14	few	TRBV2	TGTGCCAGCAGTTCCAACAGGGGACAGGCTGGCTACACCTTC	CASSSNRGQAGYTF
TRBJ2-2	-	15	many	TRBV5-1	TGCGCCAGCAGCTTGGCGCAAGGGACACCGGGGGAGCTGTTTTTT	CASSLAQGTPGELFF
TRBJ2-1	TRBD1	13	-	TRBV7-2	TGTGCCAGCAGCATGCCCCGACAGGGTGGGAAGTTCTTC	CASSMPRQGGKFF
TRBJ2-3	-	11	many	TRBV2	TGTGCCAGCGGAAACACAGATACGCAGTATTTT	CASGNTDTQYF
TRBJ2-7	-	13	-	TRBV12-3/TRBV12-4	TGTGCCAGCAGTCACTCACAGGGCTACGAGCAGTACTTC	CASSHSQGYEQYF
TRBJ2-2	-	12	-	TRBV5-1	TGCGCCAGCAGGGAGTTTGCCGGGGAGCTGTTTTTT	CASREFAGELFF
TRBJ2-1	TRBD2	15	-	TRBV27	TGTGCCAGCGGGGGAGGACTAGCGGGAGTCAATGAGCAGTTCTTC	CASGGGLAGVNEQFF
TRBJ2-3	-	11	few	TRBV2	TGTGCCAGCAGCGAAGGGGGAAGTCAGTATTTT	CASSEGGSQYF
TRBJ2-1	TRBD1	16	-	TRBV4-3	TGCGCCAGCAGCCAAGATCTGGGGACAGGGTATAGGGAGCAGTTCTTC	CASSQDLGTGYREQFF
TRBJ2-5	TRBD1	15	-	TRBV28	TGTGCCAGCAGTTTCCTCGGGACAGTACAAGAGACCCAGTACTTC	CASSFLGTVQETQYF
TRBJ1-2	-	12	few	TRBV20-1	TGCAGTGCTAGAGTACAACAGGGAAGCTACACCTTC	CSARVQQGSYTF
TRBJ2-4	TRBD1	13	-	TRBV12-3/TRBV12-4	TGTGCCAGCAGGGCTGGGACAGAAAACATTCAGTACTTC	CASRAGTENIQYF
TRBJ2-7	TRBD1	16	many	TRBV5-1	TGCGCCAGCAGCTCCGCAGGGACAGGCCTCTCCTACGAGCAGTACTTC	CASSSAGTGLSYEQYF
TRBJ2-1	-	17	once	TRBV5-1	TGCGCCAGCAGCTCCAGAGGATACCAGGGTTCCTACAATGAGCAGTTCTTC	CASSSRGYQGSYNEQFF
TRBJ2-7	TRBD2	18	-	TRBV5-1	TGCGCCAGCAGCTTGGTAAGGGCTAGCGGGATCCTCTCCTACGAGCAGTACTTC	CASSLVRASGILSYEQYF
TRBJ2-1	TRBD2	14	many	TRBV7-2	TGTGCCAGCAGCCCGACTAGCGGACTAAATGAGCAGTTCTTC	CASSPTSGLNEQFF